A single TCR beta chain is shown here with its context. Its antigen remains unidentified. This record comes from a study of vaccination and CD4 T cells after COVID-19. The length of the CDR3 is 14 residues. The V end was cut by 11 bases, the J end by 9 bases, with 22 bases between. Looked up from germline, CDR1 is LNHDA and CDR2 is SQIVND (reference sequence). Described treatment: roughly 10-day PBMC culture with coronavirus spike peptide pools or control peptides (ViraFEST assay). Collection of the unexposed donor's CD4+ T cells took place before the COVID-19 pandemic (2011-2018). It was after 10 to 11 days of culture that CD4+ T cells were isolated by negative selection. Cultured CD4+ T cell DNA underwent sequencing with the Oncomine TCR Beta short-read assay. TCRdb reprocessed the PCR reads via MiXCR and lists one record per CDR3 protein. The sample has fewer than 9,500 distinct CDR3 sequences, 40% to 50% seen once.

J is TRBJ2-2 and V is TRBV19, with D perhaps TRBD1 or TRBD2 (5 bases each). This clonotype was sampled from a human donor in good health. Sequenced: CD4+ T cells from blood, cultured in vitro. Written as DNA, the CDR3 is TGTGCCGGCTCCCGGGGTCCTGGGACCAGGGAGCTGTTTTTT. This encodes CAGSRGPGTRELFF.